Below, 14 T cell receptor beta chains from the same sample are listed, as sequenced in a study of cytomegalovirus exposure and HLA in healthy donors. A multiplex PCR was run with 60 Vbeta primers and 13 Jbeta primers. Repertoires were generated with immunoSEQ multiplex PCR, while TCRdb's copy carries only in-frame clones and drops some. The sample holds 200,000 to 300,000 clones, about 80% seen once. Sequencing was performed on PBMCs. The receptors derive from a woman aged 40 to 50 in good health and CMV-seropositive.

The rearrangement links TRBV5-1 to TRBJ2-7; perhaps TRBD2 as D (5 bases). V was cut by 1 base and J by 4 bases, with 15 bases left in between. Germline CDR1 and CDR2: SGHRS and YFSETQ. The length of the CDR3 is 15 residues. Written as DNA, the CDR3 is TGCGCCAGCAGCTTGATAGGAGGCGATCGTTACGAGCAGTACTTC. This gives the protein CASSLIGGDRYEQYF.

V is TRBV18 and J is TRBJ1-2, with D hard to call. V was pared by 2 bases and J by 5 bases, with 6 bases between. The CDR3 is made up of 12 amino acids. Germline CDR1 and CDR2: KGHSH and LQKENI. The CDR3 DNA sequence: TGTGCCAGCTCACCAGGGCAGTATGGCTACACCTTC. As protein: CASSPGQYGYTF. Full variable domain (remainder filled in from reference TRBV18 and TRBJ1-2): NAGVMQNPRHLVRRRGQEARLRCSPMKGHSHVYWYRQLPEEGLKFMVYLQKENIIDESGMPKERFSAEFPKEGPSILRIQQVVRGDSAAYFCASSPGQYGYTFGSGTRLTVV.

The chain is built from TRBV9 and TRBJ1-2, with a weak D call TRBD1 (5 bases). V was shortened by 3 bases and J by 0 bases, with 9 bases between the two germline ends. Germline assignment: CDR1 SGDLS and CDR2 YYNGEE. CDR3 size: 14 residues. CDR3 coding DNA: TGTGCCAGCAGCGGAACAGGTCCTAACTATGGCTACACCTTC. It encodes CASSGTGPNYGYTF.

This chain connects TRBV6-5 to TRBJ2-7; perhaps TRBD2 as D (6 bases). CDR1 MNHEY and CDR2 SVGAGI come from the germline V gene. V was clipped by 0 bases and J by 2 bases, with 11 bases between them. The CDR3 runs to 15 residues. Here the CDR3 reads CASSYSGTGTYEQYF. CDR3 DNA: TGTGCCAGCAGTTACTCCGGGACTGGAACCTACGAGCAGTACTTC.

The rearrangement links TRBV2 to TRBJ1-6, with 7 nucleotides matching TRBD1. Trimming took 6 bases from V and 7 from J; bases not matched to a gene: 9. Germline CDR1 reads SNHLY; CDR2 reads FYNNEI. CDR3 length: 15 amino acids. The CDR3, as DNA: TGTGCCAGCAGAGGAACTACAGGGGTAAATTCACCCCTCCACTTT. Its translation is CASRGTTGVNSPLHF. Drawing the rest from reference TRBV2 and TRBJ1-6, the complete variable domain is EPEVTQTPSHQVTQMGQEVILRCVPISNHLYFYWYRQILGQKVEFLVSFYNNEISEKSEIFDDQFSVERPDGSNFTLKIRSTKLEDSAMYFCASRGTTGVNSPLHFGNGTRLTVT.

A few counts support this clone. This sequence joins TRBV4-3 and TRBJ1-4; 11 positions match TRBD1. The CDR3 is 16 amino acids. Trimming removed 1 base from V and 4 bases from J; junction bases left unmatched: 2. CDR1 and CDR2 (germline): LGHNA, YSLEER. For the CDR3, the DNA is TGCGCCAGCAGCCAAGGGACAGGGGGCAGTAATGAAAAACTGTTTTTT. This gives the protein CASSQGTGGSNEKLFF.

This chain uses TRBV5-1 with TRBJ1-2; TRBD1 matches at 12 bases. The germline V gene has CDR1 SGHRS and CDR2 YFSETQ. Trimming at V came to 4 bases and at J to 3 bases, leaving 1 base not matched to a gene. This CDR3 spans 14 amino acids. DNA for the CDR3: TGCGCCAGCAGCGGGACAGGGGGCGACTATGGCTACACCTTC. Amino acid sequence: CASSGTGGDYGYTF.

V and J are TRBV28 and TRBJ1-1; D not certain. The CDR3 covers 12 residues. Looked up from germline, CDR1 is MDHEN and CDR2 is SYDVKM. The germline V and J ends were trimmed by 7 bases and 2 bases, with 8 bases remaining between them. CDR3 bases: TGTGCCAGCAAACAGCTTAACACTGAAGCTTTCTTT. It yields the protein CASKQLNTEAFF.

The CDR3 DNA reads as TGTGCCAGCAGCCTGCCCGCAACAGGGGTGGAAGAAAAACTGTTTTTT. Protein sequence: CASSLPATGVEEKLFF. The genes are TRBV7-9 and TRBJ1-4; 7 nucleotides align to TRBD1. Germline loops: CDR1 SEHNR, CDR2 FQNEAQ (reference sequence). V was pared by 5 bases and J by 8 bases, with 14 bases of the junction left unmatched. The CDR3 covers 16 residues.

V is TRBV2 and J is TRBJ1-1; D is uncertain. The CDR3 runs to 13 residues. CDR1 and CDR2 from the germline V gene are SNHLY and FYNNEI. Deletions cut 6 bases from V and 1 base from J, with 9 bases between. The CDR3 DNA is TGTGCCAGCAGGCTTCGACAGAACACTGAAGCTTTCTTT. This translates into CASRLRQNTEAFF.

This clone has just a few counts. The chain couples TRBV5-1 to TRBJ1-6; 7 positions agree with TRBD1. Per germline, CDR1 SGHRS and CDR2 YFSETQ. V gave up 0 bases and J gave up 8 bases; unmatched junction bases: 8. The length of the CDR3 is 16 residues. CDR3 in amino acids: CASSLAGGGRDSPLHF. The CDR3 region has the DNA TGCGCCAGCAGCTTGGCCGGAGGGGGCAGGGATTCACCCCTCCACTTT.

The CDR3 sequence is CASSLEGATNEKLFF. CDR3 coding DNA: TGTGCCAGCAGCTTAGAAGGGGCGACTAATGAAAAACTGTTTTTT. This chain links TRBV11-2 with TRBJ1-4; a possible D gene is TRBD1 (5 bases). This CDR3 region has 15 residues. The V end lost 0 bases, the J end lost 2 bases, and 7 bases lay between the germline ends. CDR1 and CDR2 (germline): SGHAT, FQNNGV. Drawing the rest from reference TRBV11-2 and TRBJ1-4, the complete variable domain is EAGVAQSPRYKIIEKRQSVAFWCNPISGHATLYWYQQILGQGPKLLIQFQNNGVVDDSQLPKDRFSAERLKGVDSTLKIQPAKLEDSAVYLCASSLEGATNEKLFFGSGTQLSVL.

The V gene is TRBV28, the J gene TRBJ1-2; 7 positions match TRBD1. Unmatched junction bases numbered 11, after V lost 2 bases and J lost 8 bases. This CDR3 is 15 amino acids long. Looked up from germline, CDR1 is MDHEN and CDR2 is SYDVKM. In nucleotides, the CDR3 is TGTGCCAGCAGTTTACAGGGGGGCATCCTGCGAGGCTACACCTTC. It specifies CASSLQGGILRGYTF.

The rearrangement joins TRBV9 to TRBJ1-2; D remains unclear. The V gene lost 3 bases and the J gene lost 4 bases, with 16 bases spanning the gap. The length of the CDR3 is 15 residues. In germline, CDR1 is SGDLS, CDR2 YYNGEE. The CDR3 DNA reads TGTGCCAGCAGCGCCCCCCGGCAGGTGGGCTATGGCTACACCTTC. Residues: CASSAPRQVGYGYTF.